The rows below give T cell receptor beta chains drawn from one sample of a study of shared clonotypes between healthy human individuals. Data came from immunoSEQ multiplex PCR; TCRdb stores just in-frame clones and leaves some out. The sample has about 520,000 clones; about 85% are singletons. Sequencing was done on a sample of PBMCs. The receptors shown here come from a middle-aged woman in good health. Some clones in this sample may be carry-over from other donors' samples. Each CDR3 is given with its conserved first and last residue. The D gene is left open where the match is weak. Only some rows state a clone size, as once, few, many or a class for expanded clones.

CASSVSAGITYEQYF,TGTGCCAGCAGCGTATCTGCGGGAATAACCTACGAGCAGTACTTC,TRBJ2-7,-,-,TRBV9
CASSSGGMNYEQYF,TGTGCCAGCAGCTCCGGGGGGATGAACTACGAGCAGTACTTC,TRBJ2-7,-,TRBD2,TRBV7-2
CASSLGQGGELFF,TGCGCCAGCAGCTTGGGACAGGGCGGGGAGCTGTTTTTT,TRBJ2-2,-,TRBD1,TRBV5-1
CASIRGINEKLFF,TGTGCCAGCATCCGGGGGATTAATGAAAAACTGTTTTTT,TRBJ1-4,-,-,TRBV6-1
CASSLVAVRTLSYEQYF,TGTGCCAGCAGCTTAGTGGCGGTGAGGACCCTCTCCTACGAGCAGTACTTC,TRBJ2-7,-,-,TRBV7-3
CAISAGQGKTEAFF,TGTGCCATCAGTGCAGGGCAGGGAAAAACTGAAGCTTTCTTT,TRBJ1-1,-,-,TRBV10-3
CASSADRGPRNTGELFF,TGTGCCAGCAGTGCGGACAGGGGGCCGCGAAACACCGGGGAGCTGTTTTTT,TRBJ2-2,few,TRBD1,TRBV5-6
CASSPWTSDGYTF,TGTGCCAGCAGCCCCTGGACATCAGATGGCTACACCTTC,TRBJ1-2,-,-,TRBV16
CASSIDGATMAYGYTF,TGTGCCAGTAGTATAGATGGCGCCACGATGGCCTATGGCTACACCTTC,TRBJ1-2,-,-,TRBV19
CASSTNSYEQYF,TGTGCCAGCAGTACGAATTCCTACGAGCAGTACTTC,TRBJ2-7,-,-,TRBV28
CASSTGQGPTEAFF,TGCGCCAGCAGCACAGGACAGGGACCGACTGAAGCTTTCTTT,TRBJ1-1,once,TRBD1,TRBV5-1
CAWSGTGVGEQYF,TGTGCCTGGAGCGGCACAGGGGTGGGCGAGCAGTACTTC,TRBJ2-7,-,TRBD1,TRBV30
CASSLFGTGAREQYF,TGTGCCAGCAGCTTGTTCGGGACAGGGGCGCGCGAGCAGTACTTC,TRBJ2-7,-,TRBD1,TRBV5-8
CASSQEERELYNEQFF,TGCGCCAGCAGCCAAGAGGAGCGGGAACTCTACAATGAGCAGTTCTTC,TRBJ2-1,-,TRBD2,TRBV4-1
CASSLLGPYYNEQFF,TGTGCCAGCAGTTTATTAGGACCTTACTACAATGAGCAGTTCTTC,TRBJ2-1,-,-,TRBV28
CASSIRTANTGELFF,TGTGCCAGCAGTATCCGGACTGCGAACACCGGGGAGCTGTTTTTT,TRBJ2-2,many,-,TRBV6-5
CASSRPGLTYEQYF,TGTGCCAGCAGCCGCCCCGGACTTACTTACGAGCAGTACTTC,TRBJ2-7,-,-,TRBV28
CASSTPTGARGAYEQYF,TGTGCCAGCAGTACCCCGACAGGGGCACGGGGGGCCTACGAGCAGTACTTC,TRBJ2-7,few,-,TRBV28
CASSVVGREGFDEQFF,TGTGCCAGCAGCGTAGTTGGGCGGGAGGGGTTTGATGAGCAGTTCTTC,TRBJ2-1,-,TRBD2,TRBV9
CASSREQNSYEQYF,TGTGCCAGCAGCCGAGAACAGAACTCCTACGAGCAGTACTTC,TRBJ2-7,once,-,TRBV5-4
CASSLDRAGEQYF,TGTGCCAGCAGCTTAGACAGGGCTGGAGAGCAGTACTTC,TRBJ2-7,-,TRBD1,TRBV5-4
CASTTSGTYNEQFF,TGCGCCAGCACCACTAGCGGGACATACAATGAGCAGTTCTTC,TRBJ2-1,-,TRBD2,TRBV5-1
CASSPSPGGDTGELFF,TGCGCCAGCAGCCCTTCCCCCGGGGGGGACACCGGGGAGCTGTTTTTT,TRBJ2-2,many,TRBD2,TRBV5-1
CASGPGGPQHF,TGTGCCAGCGGCCCAGGGGGGCCCCAGCATTTT,TRBJ1-5,-,TRBD1,TRBV7-2
CASSRHGMEEEKLFF,TGTGCCAGCAGCCGCCACGGGATGGAAGAAGAAAAACTGTTTTTT,TRBJ1-4,-,-,TRBV7-9
CASNGDNQETQYF,TGCGCCAGCAACGGGGATAACCAAGAGACCCAGTACTTC,TRBJ2-5,-,-,TRBV5-1
CASSTRLAGGTDTQYF,TGTGCCAGCAGCACCCGCCTAGCGGGGGGCACAGATACGCAGTATTTT,TRBJ2-3,-,TRBD2,TRBV11-2
CASSVDRTSYEQYF,TGTGCTAGCAGTGTCGACCGGACCTCCTACGAGCAGTACTTC,TRBJ2-7,-,-,TRBV7-7
CAWSLGGHTEAFF,TGTGCCTGGAGTCTTGGGGGGCACACTGAAGCTTTCTTT,TRBJ1-1,once,-,TRBV30